Sequencing of this T cell receptor (beta chain) was carried out in a study of T cell responses to AZD1222 COVID-19 vaccine (dated by TCRdb to the early 2020s). Regarding the study in general: A total of around 240 trial participants underwent TCR sequencing, of whom 200 to 220 received two doses of AZD1222 and roughly 25 received two doses of the MenACWY control vaccine. Trial participants were enrolled into age subgroups of 18-55, 56-69 and 70-plus years, which contained 148, 28 and 57 TCR-sequenced participants, respectively. Points the paper makes about the study in general: A significant rise in spike-specific TCR breadth and depth was observed after two AZD1222 doses relative to day 0 and relative to MenACWY recipients. The vaccine-associated CD4 TCRs covered the entire spike protein, and the dominant responses fell in regions 160-218 and 743-854. No day 14 peak-response samples were available, so repertoires were characterized only after the peak T cell response. Epitopes outside the regions mutated in the B.1.351 and B.1.1.7 variants were reportedly recognized by nearly half of the unique spike-specific TCRs. Participants were mostly white British and included more females than males, and it was suggested by the authors that clonal diversity may have been underestimated. Only five to seven AZD1222 recipients were SARS-CoV-2 seropositive at baseline, limiting conclusions about previously exposed vaccinees. In the small 56-69-year group, the increase in depth fell short of significance, most likely because of low power.

Taken from the germline V gene (reference sequence), the CDR1 and CDR2 loops are WNHNN and SYGVQD. V loses 6 bases at its end and J loses 7 bases; junction bases beyond the gene matches: 16. Inclusive of the bounding cysteine and phenylalanine, the CDR3 is 16 residues long. The only DNA kept is the CDR3, 48 bases in frame from the first base. The CDR3 regions of human TCRbeta chains were analyzed by immunosequencing. In the source study's methods: Repertoire TCRs were matched against a reference library of SARS-CoV-2-specific TCRs generated with the MIRA antigen-specificity platform. Breadth was defined as the fraction of unique TCRs that were SARS-CoV-2-associated, and depth was defined as the fraction of total T cells that were SARS-CoV-2-associated. Using the MIRA data, every spike-specific TCR was mapped to the spike region that the TCR reacted to and assigned to either a CD4 or a CD8 class. Log10-transformed breadth and depth values were compared by one-way ANOVA with Sidak's multiple comparisons tests. In TCRdb, the immuneACCESS table is reduced to in-frame sequences with V and J assigned. These tables do not hold every clone; where another copy was compared, an unresolved V gene accounts for under half, and the others remain unexplained. Clone size and V and J calls were adopted from that table, with D and trimming inferred from the DNA. The sample yields about 170,000 clones; around 90% were counted once. Clones ranked in the top ten supply 0.85% to 1.1% of the sample.

The meaning of the sample's time point label: about 28 days (+/-7) after the second vaccine dose. AZD1222 recipients whose second dose came at about 4 weeks and those whose second dose came at about 12 weeks were combined into one group, since spike-specific TCR depth and breadth did not differ between the two schedules. Vaccinee samples were obtained from the UK trials COV001 and COV002, which included a single-blind randomized controlled phase 2/3 trial of AZD1222 (ChAdOx1 nCoV-19) in healthy adults. For TCRbeta chain sequencing, PBMC samples from trial participants were taken at day 0 and at day 28 after the second dose. Concerning this clone itself: Its binding antigen is unknown. Base qualities are not at hand, and no much larger clone is one base apart.

The TCR sequence derives from an adult who received the AZD1222 COVID-19 vaccine. The input for sequencing was peripheral blood, taken 28 days after the second AZD1222 dose. The receptor chain draws on TRBV10-1 and TRBJ2-7; 9 junctional bases match TRBD1. The sequenced DNA is TGCGCCAGCAGCGGAAGCGCGGGACAGGGAGGGAGTGAGCAGTACTTC. It translates to CASSGSAGQGGSEQYF.